The 6 T cell receptor beta chains below all came from one sample that was sequenced in a study of blood T cell repertoires in COVID-19. Sequenced by immunoSEQ multiplex PCR; TCRdb stores in-frame clones only, minus some. In the table there are 140,000 to 150,000 clones, approximately 87% of which are singletons. Sample: peripheral blood. The receptors were gathered from a human donor in a cohort sampled during active COVID-19.

The table lists this clone with a few counts. The genes are TRBV6-5 and TRBJ2-1, with D possibly being TRBD2 (5 bases). CDR1 and CDR2 from the germline V gene are MNHEY and SVGAGI. The CDR3 is made up of 12 amino acids. With 7 bases removed from V and 3 bases from J, the gap between germline ends came to 7 bases. The CDR3 DNA follows: TGTGCCAGCACCGGGGACTACAATGAGCAGTTCTTC. Protein product: CASTGDYNEQFF.

The chain uses TRBV11-3 and TRBJ1-4; 10 bases fit TRBD1. The CDR3 loop spans 17 amino acids. Germline assignment: CDR1 SGHNT and CDR2 YENEEA. After removal of 5 bases from V and 3 bases from J, the junction contained 9 bases not matched to a gene. The CDR3 is CASSPGTGAEANEKLFF. CDR3 DNA sequence: TGTGCCAGCAGCCCGGGGACAGGGGCCGAAGCTAATGAAAAACTGTTTTTT.

This chain uses TRBV7-9 with TRBJ1-2; D ambiguous. Looked up from germline, CDR1 is SEHNR and CDR2 is FQNEAQ (reference sequence). The V and J ends lost 5 bases and 7 bases respectively, with 14 bases between them. CDR3 size: 13 residues. CDR3 sequence (DNA): TGTGCCAGCAGCCGCGGGGTGGGCAGTGGCTACACCTTC. Translation: CASSRGVGSGYTF.

This chain links TRBV28 with TRBJ1-4; 8 nucleotides agree with TRBD1. Germline loops: CDR1 MDHEN, CDR2 SYDVKM. The CDR3 is 16 amino acids. Germline trimming cut 2 bases from V and 7 bases from J; bases unmatched to any gene: 9. CDR3 residues: CASSLPPGQGSEKLFF. CDR3 DNA sequence: TGTGCCAGCAGTTTACCCCCAGGACAGGGCAGTGAAAAACTGTTTTTT. Combining the CDR3 with reference TRBV28 and TRBJ1-4 gives the whole variable domain DVKVTQSSRYLVKRTGEKVFLECVQDMDHENMFWYRQDPGLGLRLIYFSYDVKMKEKGDIPEGYSVSREKKERFSLILESASTNQTSMYLCASSLPPGQGSEKLFFGSGTQLSVL.

V usage is TRBV3-1 (or the pseudogene TRBV3-2) and J usage is TRBJ2-1; TRBD2 is a possible D gene (6 bases). The CDR3 consists of 14 residues. Germline CDR1 reads LGHDT; CDR2 reads YNNKEL (reference sequence). The germline V and J ends were trimmed by 4 bases and 10 bases, with 17 bases remaining between them. The CDR3 sequence: CASSPSFGGNEQFF. CDR3 bases: TGTGCCAGCAGCCCAAGTTTTGGAGGGAACGAGCAGTTCTTC.

The J gene is TRBJ1-1, the V gene TRBV5-6; 8 nucleotides align to TRBD1. Germline CDR1 reads SGHDT; CDR2 reads YYEEEE. V gave up 4 bases and J gave up 0 bases; unmatched junction bases: 5. The CDR3 covers 15 residues. The CDR3 DNA reads TGTGCCAGCAGCCGCCGGGACAGGCTGAACACTGAAGCTTTCTTT. Residues: CASSRRDRLNTEAFF.